A single sample is the source of the 11 T cell receptor beta chains below, sequenced in a study of glioma-infiltrating T cells after dendritic cell vaccination. The assay was immunoSEQ multiplex PCR, and TCRdb's table has in-frame clones only and misses some. The sample consists of fewer than 40,000 clones, approximately 91% of them appearing once. The sequencing here drew on blood, taken before dendritic cell vaccination. Every receptor here comes from a human donor with glioblastoma.

The chain employs TRBV7-2 and TRBJ1-5, with 7 bases aligning to TRBD1. The germline V gene encodes CDR1 SGHTA and CDR2 FQGNSA. Trimming cost V 5 bases and J 4 bases; bases outside gene matches: 8. There are 15 residues in the CDR3. CDR3 residues: CASSPGQSSNQPQHF. The DNA of the CDR3 is TGTGCCAGCAGCCCGGGACAGAGTAGTAATCAGCCCCAGCATTTT.

This clone was counted once. The rearrangement joins TRBV5-1 to TRBJ2-1; maybe TRBD1 (7 bases). CDR3 length: 15 residues. Deletions cut 0 bases from V and 7 bases from J, with 14 bases between. The germline V gene has CDR1 SGHRS and CDR2 YFSETQ. CDR3 region: CASSLGPGGTNEQFF. For the CDR3, the DNA is TGCGCCAGCAGCTTGGGGCCAGGGGGGACGAATGAGCAGTTCTTC.

The V and J genes are TRBV27 and TRBJ1-1; possibly TRBD1 for D (5 bases). V shed 3 bases and J shed 1 base, with 9 bases lying between them. Germline V lookup: CDR1 MNHEY, CDR2 SMNVEV (reference sequence). The CDR3 extends over 14 amino acids. CDR3 sequence (DNA): TGTGCCAGCAGTTTCTTACAGGCGAACACTGAAGCTTTCTTT. The encoded protein is CASSFLQANTEAFF.

The chain joins TRBV4-3 to TRBJ1-4, with D possibly being TRBD1 (5 bases). The CDR3 has 14 amino acids. V was cut by 1 base and J by 7 bases, with 10 bases left in between. The germline gives CDR1 LGHNA, CDR2 YSLEER. CDR3 protein: CASSQGGVREKLFF. CDR3 sequence (DNA): TGCGCCAGCAGCCAAGGGGGGGTCCGTGAAAAACTGTTTTTT.

The chain employs TRBV12-5 and TRBJ2-5; TRBD1 might be the D (5 bases). Looked up from germline, CDR1 is LGHNT and CDR2 is FRNRAP. The CDR3 runs to 11 residues. The V end was cut by 5 bases, the J end by 11 bases, with 12 bases between. Written as DNA, the CDR3 is TGTGCTAGTGGTACCGACAGAGAGCAGTACTTC. The encoded protein is CASGTDREQYF. Full variable domain (outside the CDR3, taken from reference TRBV12-5 and TRBJ2-5): DARVTQTPRHKVTEMGQEVTMRCQPILGHNTVFWYRQTMMQGLELLAYFRNRAPLDDSGMPKDRFSAEMPDATLATLKIQPSEPRDSAVYFCASGTDREQYFGPGTRLLVL.

The chain couples TRBV7-2 to TRBJ1-2, with D possibly matching TRBD1 (5 bases). The germline V gene has CDR1 SGHTA and CDR2 FQGNSA. CDR3 size: 13 residues. Trimming removed 5 bases at V and 4 bases at J, with 11 bases between. CDR3: CASSGGGVYGYTF. The CDR3 region has the DNA TGTGCCAGCAGCGGGGGAGGCGTCTATGGCTACACCTTC. Using reference TRBV7-2 and TRBJ1-2 for the parts outside the CDR3, the full variable domain is GAGVSQSPSNKVTEKGKDVELRCDPISGHTALYWYRQSLGQGLEFLIYFQGNSAPDKSGLPSDRFSAERTGGSVSTLTIQRTQQEDSAVYLCASSGGGVYGYTFGSGTRLTVV.

This clone has just a few counts. This chain uses TRBV7-9 with TRBJ2-5, with 7 bases lining up with TRBD2. The CDR3 covers 14 residues. The germline V gene has CDR1 SEHNR and CDR2 FQNEAQ (reference sequence). With V trimmed by 6 bases and J by 12 bases, 16 bases remained unmatched. The CDR3 coding sequence is TGTGCCAGCAGATTTGCTCGGGGGGAGGCCCTAAAGTACTTC. It codes for CASRFARGEALKYF.

V usage is TRBV19 and J usage is TRBJ1-1, with 8 bases identical to TRBD1. V was clipped by 4 bases and J by 11 bases; unmatched bases: 9. Germline V gene sequence: CDR1 LNHDA, CDR2 SQIVND (reference sequence). This CDR3 has 13 amino acids. The CDR3 protein is CASSTRDRRSAFF. In nucleotides, the CDR3 is TGTGCCAGTAGTACCCGGGACAGGAGATCCGCTTTCTTT.

The V and J genes are TRBV2 and TRBJ2-1, with 7 bases aligning to TRBD2. Germline V gives CDR1 SNHLY, CDR2 FYNNEI. This CDR3 contains 14 residues. V trimming: 2 bases; J trimming: 8 bases; junction bases outside the gene matches: 6. The CDR3 sequence is CASSELGGRYEQFF. The CDR3 coding sequence is TGTGCCAGCAGTGAACTCGGGGGGAGGTATGAGCAGTTCTTC.

The chain links TRBV29-1 to TRBJ1-3; possibly TRBD1 for D (5 bases). Trimming shortened V by 0 bases and J by 4 bases, and 10 bases separated the two germline ends. Germline loops: CDR1 SQVTM, CDR2 ANQGSEA. The CDR3 is made up of 14 amino acids. Here the CDR3 reads CSVEEGATGNTIYF. Here the CDR3 DNA reads TGCAGCGTTGAAGAAGGGGCCACCGGAAACACCATATATTTT.

The chain uses TRBV11-2 and TRBJ2-3; 8 positions agree with TRBD2. The CDR3 contains 16 residues. CDR1 is SGHAT and CDR2 is FQNNGV in the germline V gene. Unmatched junction bases numbered 7, after V lost 5 bases and J lost 0 bases. The CDR3 loop is CASSLIAGTSTDTQYF. Written as DNA, the CDR3 is TGTGCCAGCAGCCTTATAGCGGGGACTAGCACAGATACGCAGTATTTT.